This is a list of T cell receptor beta chains from one sample in a study of OX40 agonist ivuxolimab in advanced cancers. The assay was immunoSEQ multiplex PCR, and TCRdb's table has in-frame clones only and misses some. The data contain more than 90,000 clones, about 79% of them singletons. The sample consisted of CD4+ or CD8+ T cells sorted from blood, taken in a trial of the OX40 agonist ivuxolimab. The receptors stem from an adult with an advanced solid tumor such as melanoma, head and neck, liver or kidney cancer. Each CDR3 is given with its conserved first and last residue. The D gene is left open where the match is weak. Expanded clones get a size class; other rows say once, few or many, or leave the size out.

v_gene: TRBV5-1
d_gene: -
j_gene: TRBJ2-5
abundance: -
len: 13
CDR3aa: CASSFQGRETQYF
CDR3nt: TGCGCCAGCAGCTTCCAGGGTCGGGAGACCCAGTACTTC

v_gene: TRBV9
d_gene: -
j_gene: TRBJ2-7
abundance: -
len: 14
CDR3aa: CASSVLDIFSEQYF
CDR3nt: TGTGCCAGCAGCGTACTGGACATCTTTTCCGAGCAGTACTTC

v_gene: TRBV2
d_gene: -
j_gene: TRBJ1-6
abundance: -
len: 14
CDR3aa: CASDLAAEGTPRHF
CDR3nt: TGTGCCAGCGATCTTGCGGCCGAGGGGACCCCTCGCCACTTT

v_gene: TRBV5-6
d_gene: -
j_gene: TRBJ1-6
abundance: -
len: 14
CDR3aa: CASSRVDMRSPLHF
CDR3nt: TGTGCCAGCAGCCGGGTAGACATGCGTTCACCCCTCCACTTT

v_gene: TRBV4-3
d_gene: -
j_gene: TRBJ2-1
abundance: -
len: 15
CDR3aa: CASSASRSSYNEQFF
CDR3nt: TGCGCCAGCAGCGCGAGCCGTAGCTCCTACAATGAGCAGTTCTTC

v_gene: TRBV9
d_gene: TRBD1
j_gene: TRBJ2-7
abundance: -
len: 15
CDR3aa: CARGDRTGIKYEQYF
CDR3nt: TGTGCCAGAGGGGACCGGACAGGGATCAAGTACGAGCAGTACTTC

v_gene: TRBV7-3
d_gene: TRBD2
j_gene: TRBJ2-1
abundance: once
len: 17
CDR3aa: CASSPRGSGTSYNEQFF
CDR3nt: TGTGCCAGCAGCCCCCGGGGTAGCGGGACCTCCTACAATGAGCAGTTCTTC

v_gene: TRBV6-1
d_gene: TRBD2
j_gene: TRBJ2-7
abundance: -
len: 11
CDR3aa: CATRGVGEQYF
CDR3nt: TGTGCCACCCGGGGGGTGGGCGAGCAGTACTTC

v_gene: TRBV7-2
d_gene: TRBD1
j_gene: TRBJ2-5
abundance: -
len: 15
CDR3aa: CASSYPRDSQETQYF
CDR3nt: TGTGCCAGCAGCTACCCACGGGACAGCCAAGAGACCCAGTACTTC

v_gene: TRBV18
d_gene: TRBD2
j_gene: TRBJ2-3
abundance: -
len: 16
CDR3aa: CASSPTGSGGRGTQYF
CDR3nt: TGTGCCAGCTCACCTACGGGTAGCGGGGGCCGGGGGACGCAGTATTTT

v_gene: TRBV28
d_gene: TRBD1
j_gene: TRBJ1-6
abundance: -
len: 16
CDR3aa: CASSHHGQGSGPPLHF
CDR3nt: TGTGCCAGCAGTCACCACGGACAGGGAAGTGGACCACCCCTCCACTTT

v_gene: TRBV27
d_gene: TRBD1
j_gene: TRBJ2-7
abundance: few
len: 11
CDR3aa: CASSPGQGWYF
CDR3nt: TGTGCCAGCAGTCCCGGACAGGGGTGGTACTTC

v_gene: TRBV28
d_gene: -
j_gene: TRBJ2-3
abundance: -
len: 12
CDR3aa: CASSLSTDTQYF
CDR3nt: TGTGCCAGCAGTTTGAGCACAGATACGCAGTATTTT

v_gene: TRBV9
d_gene: TRBD1
j_gene: TRBJ2-7
abundance: -
len: 13
CDR3aa: CASSPRGPYEQYF
CDR3nt: TGTGCCAGCAGCCCCAGGGGGCCCTACGAGCAGTACTTC

v_gene: TRBV7-6
d_gene: TRBD1
j_gene: TRBJ2-1
abundance: -
len: 15
CDR3aa: CASSSRQGTKDEQFF
CDR3nt: TGTGCCAGCAGCTCCCGACAGGGTACTAAGGATGAGCAGTTCTTC

v_gene: TRBV6-1
d_gene: -
j_gene: TRBJ2-5
abundance: -
len: 14
CDR3aa: CASSRLRAGETQYF
CDR3nt: TGTGCCAGCAGCCGACTAAGGGCAGGGGAGACCCAGTACTTC

v_gene: TRBV7-2
d_gene: TRBD1
j_gene: TRBJ2-1
abundance: -
len: 18
CDR3aa: CASSPPLDRVVTYNEQFF
CDR3nt: TGTGCCAGCAGCCCGCCTCTTGACAGGGTCGTCACCTACAATGAGCAGTTCTTC

v_gene: TRBV9
d_gene: -
j_gene: TRBJ2-3
abundance: once
len: 13
CDR3aa: CASSGTGSDTQYF
CDR3nt: TGTGCCAGCAGCGGGACGGGGAGCGATACGCAGTATTTT

v_gene: TRBV11-3
d_gene: TRBD1
j_gene: TRBJ2-7
abundance: -
len: 14
CDR3aa: CASSPVAGGTEQYF
CDR3nt: TGTGCCAGCAGCCCGGTGGCAGGGGGTACCGAGCAGTACTTC

v_gene: TRBV18
d_gene: -
j_gene: TRBJ1-1
abundance: -
len: 14
CDR3aa: CASSHREGGTEAFF
CDR3nt: TGTGCCAGCTCACACAGGGAAGGGGGCACTGAAGCTTTCTTT

v_gene: TRBV11-2
d_gene: -
j_gene: TRBJ2-1
abundance: -
len: 17
CDR3aa: CASSLDLWNSFYNEQFF
CDR3nt: TGTGCCAGCAGCTTAGATCTCTGGAACAGTTTCTACAATGAGCAGTTCTTC

v_gene: TRBV5-1
d_gene: -
j_gene: TRBJ2-5
abundance: -
len: 13
CDR3aa: CASSPYRRETQYF
CDR3nt: TGCGCCAGCAGTCCCTACAGGAGGGAGACCCAGTACTTC

v_gene: TRBV6-6
d_gene: TRBD2
j_gene: TRBJ2-7
abundance: -
len: 16
CDR3aa: CASSYSQREGLNEQYF
CDR3nt: TGTGCCAGCAGTTACTCTCAGCGGGAGGGATTAAACGAGCAGTACTTC

v_gene: TRBV7-2
d_gene: TRBD2
j_gene: TRBJ2-7
abundance: -
len: 18
CDR3aa: CASSLDGLTSGRFNEQYF
CDR3nt: TGTGCCAGCAGCTTAGATGGGTTGACTAGCGGGAGATTCAACGAGCAGTACTTC

v_gene: TRBV4-1
d_gene: TRBD1
j_gene: TRBJ2-3
abundance: -
len: 20
CDR3aa: CASSQVMGDPGTGRTDTQYF
CDR3nt: TGCGCCAGCAGCCAAGTCATGGGGGACCCCGGGACAGGGCGCACAGATACGCAGTATTTT

v_gene: TRBV7-3
d_gene: -
j_gene: TRBJ2-7
abundance: -
len: 13
CDR3aa: CASSLTWDYEQYF
CDR3nt: TGTGCCAGCAGCTTAACGTGGGACTACGAGCAGTACTTC

v_gene: TRBV9
d_gene: -
j_gene: TRBJ1-1
abundance: -
len: 14
CDR3aa: CASSVAVSNTEAFF
CDR3nt: TGTGCCAGCAGCGTAGCGGTTTCGAACACTGAAGCTTTCTTT

v_gene: TRBV2
d_gene: -
j_gene: TRBJ1-3
abundance: -
len: 14
CDR3aa: CASSDTSRSNTIYF
CDR3nt: TGTGCCAGCAGTGATACAAGCAGGTCGAACACCATATATTTT

v_gene: TRBV7-3
d_gene: TRBD2
j_gene: TRBJ2-3
abundance: -
len: 14
CDR3aa: CASSTNGGADTQYF
CDR3nt: TGTGCCAGCAGCACAAACGGGGGGGCAGATACGCAGTATTTT

v_gene: TRBV5-8
d_gene: -
j_gene: TRBJ1-3
abundance: -
len: 14
CDR3aa: CASNRDNPGNTIYF
CDR3nt: TGTGCCAGCAACCGGGACAACCCTGGAAACACCATATATTTT

v_gene: TRBV6-5
d_gene: -
j_gene: TRBJ2-1
abundance: -
len: 15
CDR3aa: CASSYSVRGYNEQFF
CDR3nt: TGTGCCAGCAGTTACTCGGTCAGGGGCTACAATGAGCAGTTCTTC

v_gene: TRBV5-4
d_gene: -
j_gene: TRBJ1-1
abundance: -
len: 15
CDR3aa: CASSPGGRGGTEAFF
CDR3nt: TGTGCCAGCAGCCCGGGAGGGCGGGGGGGCACTGAAGCTTTCTTT

v_gene: TRBV10-1
d_gene: -
j_gene: TRBJ2-5
abundance: -
len: 14
CDR3aa: CASSEGTSKETQYF
CDR3nt: TGCGCCAGCAGTGAGGGGACTTCGAAAGAGACCCAGTACTTC

v_gene: TRBV10-1
d_gene: -
j_gene: TRBJ2-1
abundance: few
len: 13
CDR3aa: CASSEETTNEQFF
CDR3nt: TGCGCCAGCAGTGAGGAGACTACCAATGAGCAGTTCTTC

v_gene: TRBV11-2
d_gene: TRBD1
j_gene: TRBJ1-1
abundance: -
len: 15
CDR3aa: CASSSRTGTDTEAFF
CDR3nt: TGTGCCAGCAGCTCCAGGACAGGGACGGACACTGAAGCTTTCTTT

v_gene: TRBV30
d_gene: -
j_gene: TRBJ2-3
abundance: -
len: 13
CDR3aa: CAWSVLEGDTQYF
CDR3nt: TGTGCCTGGAGTGTACTTGAGGGAGATACGCAGTATTTT

v_gene: TRBV19
d_gene: -
j_gene: TRBJ1-5
abundance: few
len: 13
CDR3aa: CASSIGDSQPQHF
CDR3nt: TGTGCCAGTAGTATCGGGGATTCGCAGCCCCAGCATTTT

v_gene: TRBV6-5
d_gene: TRBD1
j_gene: TRBJ1-2
abundance: once
len: 16
CDR3aa: CASSYSRTGGNYGYTF
CDR3nt: TGTGCCAGCAGTTATAGTCGGACAGGGGGCAACTATGGCTACACCTTC

v_gene: TRBV7-3
d_gene: TRBD1
j_gene: TRBJ1-6
abundance: once
len: 15
CDR3aa: CASSLTRDSNSPLHF
CDR3nt: TGTGCCAGCAGCTTAACCCGGGACAGTAATTCACCCCTCCACTTT

v_gene: TRBV30
d_gene: -
j_gene: TRBJ1-1
abundance: -
len: 11
CDR3aa: CALAGYTEAFF
CDR3nt: TGTGCCCTAGCGGGGTACACTGAAGCTTTCTTT

v_gene: TRBV11-2
d_gene: TRBD1
j_gene: TRBJ1-4
abundance: -
len: 15
CDR3aa: CASSLLTGLNEKLFF
CDR3nt: TGTGCCAGCAGCTTATTGACAGGGCTGAATGAAAAACTGTTTTTT

v_gene: TRBV5-1
d_gene: TRBD1
j_gene: TRBJ2-1
abundance: -
len: 17
CDR3aa: CASSGTVTFLGYNEQFF
CDR3nt: TGCGCCAGCAGCGGGACAGTCACTTTCCTGGGCTACAATGAGCAGTTCTTC

v_gene: TRBV5-1
d_gene: TRBD1
j_gene: TRBJ2-7
abundance: -
len: 15
CDR3aa: CASSYPGTGRNEQYF
CDR3nt: TGCGCCAGCAGCTACCCCGGGACAGGGAGGAACGAGCAGTACTTC

v_gene: TRBV4-2
d_gene: TRBD1
j_gene: TRBJ2-2
abundance: few
len: 15
CDR3aa: CASSGRDRGSGELFF
CDR3nt: TGTGCCAGCAGCGGCCGGGACAGAGGTTCCGGGGAGCTGTTTTTT

v_gene: TRBV5-1
d_gene: -
j_gene: TRBJ1-4
abundance: -
len: 15
CDR3aa: CASSATGRRGEKLFF
CDR3nt: TGCGCCAGCAGCGCCACAGGCCGCAGAGGGGAAAAACTGTTTTTT

v_gene: TRBV28
d_gene: TRBD2
j_gene: TRBJ2-1
abundance: -
len: 16
CDR3aa: CASSSSGTSGYNEQFF
CDR3nt: TGTGCCAGCAGTTCATCCGGGACTAGCGGCTACAATGAGCAGTTCTTC